This T cell receptor (beta chain) was recorded in a study of blood T cell repertoires in COVID-19. Across the study: PBMCs, B-cell-depleted T cells, or T cells were the source of the cDNA or gDNA that made up the material.

In the original analysis: Estimation of nucleated cell counts was performed using reference gene primer amplification. The data were produced by immunoSEQ multiplex PCR, yet TCRdb's version contains in-frame clones alone and is incomplete. V and J calls and clone size come straight from that table; D and trimming were deduced from the DNA. The table shows about 35,000 clones, with about 90% occurring only once. The CDR3 length is 14 residues. The germline gives CDR1 SGHVS, CDR2 FQNEAQ. With 5 bases removed from V and 4 bases from J, the gap between germline ends came to 14 bases. Specimen: peripheral blood. The J gene is TRBJ1-2, the V gene TRBV7-8; D not certain. The sequence derives from a man older than 75 with acute or convalescent COVID-19. CDR3: CASSPSSGIYGYTF. In DNA, the CDR3 is TGTGCCAGCAGCCCTTCGAGCGGGATCTATGGCTACACCTTC.